This record looks at one T cell receptor beta chain sequence and its context. The data stem from a study of blood T cell repertoires in COVID-19. The wider study: COVID-19 samples from acute and convalescent phases originated in the United States, Italy and Spain.

Only in-frame clones appear in the TCRdb table, and some are missing; sequencing was by immunoSEQ multiplex PCR. The sample consists of about 270,000 clones, approximately 87% of them appearing once. The CDR3 covers 16 residues. Germline assignment: CDR1 SGHRS and CDR2 YFSETQ. Trimming took off 4 bases at V and 0 bases at J, with 16 bases between the two ends. A Seattle source enrolled patients during active infection and followed them longitudinally. The receptor comes from a young woman with COVID-19, enrolled during active disease. The specimen sequenced was peripheral blood. The rearrangement joins TRBV5-1 to TRBJ2-5, with a tentative D call TRBD1 (6 bases). This chain's CDR3 is CASSEQGPPNQETQYF. The DNA for the CDR3 is TGCGCCAGCAGCGAACAGGGTCCCCCGAACCAAGAGACCCAGTACTTC.